This T cell receptor beta chain stems from a study of blood T cell repertoires in COVID-19. Overall study context: Specimens from acute and convalescent COVID-19 originated in the United States, Italy and Spain. In each case, the material was cDNA or gDNA derived from T cells, B-cell-depleted T cells, or PBMCs.

The CDR3 is 16 amino acids. V lost 0 bases, J lost 0 bases, and 10 bases lay in between. The germline V gene encodes CDR1 SGDLS and CDR2 YYNGEE. In the source study's methods: Counts of nucleated cells, estimated from reference gene primer amplification, were obtained. Method: immunoSEQ multiplex PCR; TCRdb's copy keeps in-frame clones and lacks some. V and J calls and clone size are copied from that table; D and trimming were computed from the DNA. The sample records 85,000 to 110,000 clones, just over 85% being singletons. This clone was detected only once. This chain connects TRBV9 to TRBJ2-1; D remains ambiguous. The TCR comes from a human donor in a cohort sampled during active COVID-19. The sequenced sample was peripheral blood. The CDR3 here is CASSVGRSDSYNEQFF. The CDR3 bases are TGTGCCAGCAGCGTAGGACGGAGCGACTCCTACAATGAGCAGTTCTTC.